This TCR beta chain was obtained from a study of CD4 T cells in relation to SARS-CoV-2 and coronaviruses. General study results and limits: Culture-expanded clones reflect memory recall rather than primary priming during culture. Each donor contributed either pre-pandemic or post-infection samples, not both.

V was pared by 3 bases and J by 1 base, with 5 bases of the junction left unmatched. The V gene's germline CDR1 is SGHTA and CDR2 FQGTGA. The CDR3 consists of 18 residues. Naive and memory CD4+ T cell DNA was deep-sequenced without culture. Here immunoSEQ multiplex PCR was the method, and the copy in TCRdb shows in-frame clones only, minus some. The sample lists under 90,000 clones, approximately 93% occurring once. Unexposed donor CD4+ T cells date from about 2011-2018, before the COVID-19 pandemic. A word on this clone: Its matching antigen is unknown.

The receptor was isolated from a human donor in good health. The V gene is TRBV7-3, the J gene TRBJ2-3; 15 bases agree with TRBD2. Sequencing used naive CD4+ T cells from PBMCs. Subset reported: naive CD4+ T cells isolated by negative enrichment. CDR3 DNA sequence: TGTGCCAGCAGCTTGGGACTAGCGGGGGGTATCCGCACAGATACGCAGTATTTT. Translation gives CASSLGLAGGIRTDTQYF.